This is a list of T cell receptor beta chains from one sample in a study of blood T cell repertoires in COVID-19. The repertoire was sequenced with immunoSEQ multiplex PCR; TCRdb's copy has only in-frame clones and lacks some. The sample holds some 130,000 clones, approximately 86% seen once. What was sequenced was PBMCs or T cells enriched from blood (not recorded which). The origin of the receptors is a woman aged 45-65 years who had recovered from COVID-19. Both conserved end residues are part of each CDR3.

j_call cdr3_length v_call cdr3_aa
TRBJ1-1 14 TRBV5-4 CASSLDPAGTEAFF
TRBJ2-1 17 TRBV5-6 CASNLVWRQGSYNEQFF
TRBJ1-1 14 TRBV6-2/TRBV6-3 CASTPLQGRTEAFF
TRBJ2-7 13 TRBV7-2 CASSLDRRGEQYF
TRBJ2-2 19 TRBV4-1 CASSQDHRQGLFIAGELFF
TRBJ1-6 16 TRBV7-9 CASSLSWHTYNSPLHF
TRBJ1-5 12 TRBV12-3/TRBV12-4 CASSWGGQPQHF
TRBJ2-7 16 TRBV14 CASSQEEIGRVYEQYF
TRBJ1-6 15 TRBV6-1 CASGGLDRGNSPLHF
TRBJ1-5 15 TRBV10-2 CASSLDRGSNQPQHF
TRBJ2-1 15 TRBV4-1 CASSQVGGSYNEQFF
TRBJ2-5 16 TRBV5-1 CASSQAPQGGKETQYF
TRBJ2-7 15 TRBV27 CASSFQDTGRYEQYF
TRBJ2-7 13 TRBV7-9 CASSLGTSDRPYF
TRBJ1-6 14 TRBV19 CASAGTAYNSPLHF
TRBJ1-2 11 TRBV6-5 CAVGAGYGYTF
TRBJ2-7 13 TRBV28 CASSGGYTYEQYF
TRBJ1-2 13 TRBV19 CAASTSSNYGYTF
TRBJ2-7 16 TRBV12-5 CASGLVRLSGSYEQYF
TRBJ1-3 14 TRBV6-5 CASSYSTGGNTIYF
TRBJ1-2 14 TRBV27 CASSEYRGLGGYTF
TRBJ1-4 15 TRBV5-1 CASSAGQATNEKLFF
TRBJ1-1 12 TRBV7-3 CASSVLATEAFF
TRBJ1-2 13 TRBV19 CASDSGGKLGYTF
TRBJ1-4 16 TRBV18 CASSPFEQGSGEKLFF
TRBJ2-7 14 TRBV11-2 CASSLGTAVYEQYF
TRBJ1-1 13 TRBV29-1 CSVPTGAGTEAFF
TRBJ1-3 14 TRBV29-1 CSVRGQASGNTIYF
TRBJ1-2 12 TRBV7-9 CASSPTGYGYTF
TRBJ1-1 14 TRBV5-1 CASREPGSGTEAFF
TRBJ1-2 15 TRBV4-3 CASSQDTAPNYGYTF